This T cell receptor beta chain was observed in a study of cytomegalovirus exposure and HLA in healthy donors. V lost 1 base and J lost 4, with 13 bases in between. This CDR3 contains 15 residues. The V gene's germline CDR1 is SGHDN and CDR2 FVKESK. This clone was recorded a few times. Its target is unknown. Broader study findings: As was reported, the classifier diagnosed cytomegalovirus status with high specificity and sensitivity. The CMV antigen specificity of a few CMV-associated chains was confirmed through in vitro analysis. According to the study, around 180 TCR beta chains were cytomegalovirus-associated.

The protocol was immunoSEQ multiplex PCR, while the TCRdb copy is restricted to in-frame clones and leaves out a portion. The table shows about 160,000 clones, with 70% to 90% occurring only once. The donors were part of the roughly 120-subject validation cohort, which stood apart from the roughly 670-subject first cohort. The clonotype was recovered from a man aged 25-40 years in good health and CMV-seropositive. J is TRBJ1-2 and V is TRBV14; weak D call: TRBD1 (6 bases). Material: PBMCs. The CDR3, as DNA: TGTGCCAGCAGCCAAGGAAACAGGGATCGCTATGGCTACACCTTC. Encoded protein: CASSQGNRDRYGYTF.